Detailed here is one T cell receptor (beta chain). The data were taken from a study of cytomegalovirus exposure and HLA in healthy donors. The PCR ran on 60 Vbeta and 13 Jbeta primers. Generated by immunoSEQ multiplex PCR, the TCRdb table keeps only in-frame clones and is missing some. Found here are about 140,000 clones, roughly 76% of them singletons; the top ten hold 1.3%. The sequence was collected from a middle-aged woman in good health and CMV-seronegative. The sample consisted of PBMCs.

The chain's CDR3 is CASRSTGTGTYGYTF. CDR3 coding DNA: TGCGCCAGCAGATCAACCGGGACAGGGACTTATGGCTACACCTTC. The chain employs TRBV5-1 and TRBJ1-2, with 9 bases lining up with TRBD1. With 5 bases clipped from V and 5 bases from J, the junction kept 10 bases outside the gene matches. The germline gives CDR1 SGHRS, CDR2 YFSETQ. This CDR3 region has 15 residues.